The source of this T cell receptor beta chain is a study of T cell repertoires in cytomegalovirus infection. Across the study: CMV epitopes in the study were HLA-C-restricted (recently identified) and HLA-B-restricted (well studied). Public TCR beta signatures provided an indication of both CMV infection and a matching HLA type.

This clonotype was detected many times. What it binds is unknown. Broader study findings: CMV-specific HLA-C-restricted TCR beta clonotypes dominated the ex vivo response.

TCRdb used MiXCR to reprocess the reads, holding one entry per CDR3 protein. The sample lists 250,000 to 300,000 distinct CDR3 sequences; less than 25% were seen once. J lost 9 bases, V lost 5 bases, and 5 bases had no gene match. The germline CDR1 and CDR2 sequences are SGHTA and FQGNSA. The CDR3 has 15 residues. The TCR comes from a human donor in good health (CMV status not recorded). Some clones in this sample may be carry-over from other donors' samples. The material was cultured PBMCs, obtained from culture after CMV antigen stimulation. The chain links TRBV7-2 to TRBJ2-1; 15 bases agree with TRBD2. CDR3 in amino acids: CASSPPGLAGGEQFF. The CDR3 region has the DNA TGTGCCAGCAGCCCCCCGGGACTAGCGGGAGGTGAGCAGTTCTTC. Based on the CDR3 plus reference TRBV7-2 and TRBJ2-1, the full variable domain is GAGVSQSPSNKVTEKGKDVELRCDPISGHTALYWYRQSLGQGLEFLIYFQGNSAPDKSGLPSDRFSAERTGGSVSTLTIQRTQQEDSAVYLCASSPPGLAGGEQFFGPGTRLTVL.